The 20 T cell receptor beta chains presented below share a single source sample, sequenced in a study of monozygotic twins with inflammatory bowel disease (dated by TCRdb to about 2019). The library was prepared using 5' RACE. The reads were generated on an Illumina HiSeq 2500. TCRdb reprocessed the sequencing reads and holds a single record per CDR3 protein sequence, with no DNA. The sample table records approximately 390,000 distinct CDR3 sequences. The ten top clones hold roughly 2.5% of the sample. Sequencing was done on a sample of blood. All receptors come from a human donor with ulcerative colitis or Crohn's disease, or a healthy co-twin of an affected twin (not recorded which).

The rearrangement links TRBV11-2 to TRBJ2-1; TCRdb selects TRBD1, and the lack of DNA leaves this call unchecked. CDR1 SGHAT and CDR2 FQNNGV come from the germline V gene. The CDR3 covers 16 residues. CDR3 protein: CASRSSGTGIVHEQFF.

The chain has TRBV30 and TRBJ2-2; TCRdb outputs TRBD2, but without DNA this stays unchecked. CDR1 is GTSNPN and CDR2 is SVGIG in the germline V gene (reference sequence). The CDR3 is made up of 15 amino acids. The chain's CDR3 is CAWSGTSGMIGELFF. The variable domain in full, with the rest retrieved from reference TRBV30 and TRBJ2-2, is SQTIHQWPATLVQPVGSPLSLECTVEGTSNPNLYWYRQAAGRGLQLLFYSVGIGQISSEVPQNLSASRPQDRQFILSSKKLLLSDSGFYLCAWSGTSGMIGELFFGEGSRLTVL.

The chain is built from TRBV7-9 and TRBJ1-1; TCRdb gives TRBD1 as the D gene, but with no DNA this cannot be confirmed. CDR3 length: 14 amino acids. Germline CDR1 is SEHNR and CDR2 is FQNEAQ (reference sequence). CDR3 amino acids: CASTRTGEEAEAFF.

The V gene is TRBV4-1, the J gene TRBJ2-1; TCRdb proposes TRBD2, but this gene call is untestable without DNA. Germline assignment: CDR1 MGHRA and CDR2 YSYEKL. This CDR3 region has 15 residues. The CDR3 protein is CASSHPGLAIEEQFF.

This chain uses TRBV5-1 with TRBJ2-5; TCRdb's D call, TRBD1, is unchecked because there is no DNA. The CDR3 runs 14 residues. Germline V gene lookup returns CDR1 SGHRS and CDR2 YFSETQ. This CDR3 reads CASSLVPSGETQYF.

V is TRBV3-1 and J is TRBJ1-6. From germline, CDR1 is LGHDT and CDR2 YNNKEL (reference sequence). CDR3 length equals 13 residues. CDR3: CASSQEERTPLHF.

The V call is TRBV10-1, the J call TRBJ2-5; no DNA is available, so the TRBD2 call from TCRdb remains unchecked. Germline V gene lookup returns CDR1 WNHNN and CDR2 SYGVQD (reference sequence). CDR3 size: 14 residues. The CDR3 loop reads CASSASGRAETQYF.

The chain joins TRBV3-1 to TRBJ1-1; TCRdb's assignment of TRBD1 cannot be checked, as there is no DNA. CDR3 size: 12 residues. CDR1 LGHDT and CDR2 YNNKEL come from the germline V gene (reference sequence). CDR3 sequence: CASSQGGRQAFF.

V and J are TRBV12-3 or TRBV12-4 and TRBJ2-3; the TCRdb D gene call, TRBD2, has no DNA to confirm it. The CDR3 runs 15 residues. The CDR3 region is CASSLGLARTDTQYF.

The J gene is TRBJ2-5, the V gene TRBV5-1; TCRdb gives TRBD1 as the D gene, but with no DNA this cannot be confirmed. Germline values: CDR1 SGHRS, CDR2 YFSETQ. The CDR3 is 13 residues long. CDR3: CACSRGRQETQYF.

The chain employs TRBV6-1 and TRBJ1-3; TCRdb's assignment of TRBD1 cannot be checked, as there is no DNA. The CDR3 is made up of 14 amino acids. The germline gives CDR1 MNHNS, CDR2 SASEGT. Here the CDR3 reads CASSAGRGGNTIYF.

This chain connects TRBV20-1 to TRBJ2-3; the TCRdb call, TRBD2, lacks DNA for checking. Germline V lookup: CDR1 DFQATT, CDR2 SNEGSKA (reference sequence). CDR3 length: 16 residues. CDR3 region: CSAGAPRVGGTDTQYF.

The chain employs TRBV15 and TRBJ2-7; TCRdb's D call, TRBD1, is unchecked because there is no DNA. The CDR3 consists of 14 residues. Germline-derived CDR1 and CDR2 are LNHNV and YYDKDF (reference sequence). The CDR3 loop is CATSNPGRSYEQYF.

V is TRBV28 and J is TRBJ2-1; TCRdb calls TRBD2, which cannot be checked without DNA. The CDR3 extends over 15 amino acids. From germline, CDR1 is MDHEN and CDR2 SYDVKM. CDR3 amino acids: CASSFYSGPYNEQFF.

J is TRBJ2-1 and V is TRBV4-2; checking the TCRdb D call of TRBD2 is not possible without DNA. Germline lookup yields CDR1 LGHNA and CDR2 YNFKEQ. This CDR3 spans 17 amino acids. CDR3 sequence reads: CASSRALSLAGVNEQFF.

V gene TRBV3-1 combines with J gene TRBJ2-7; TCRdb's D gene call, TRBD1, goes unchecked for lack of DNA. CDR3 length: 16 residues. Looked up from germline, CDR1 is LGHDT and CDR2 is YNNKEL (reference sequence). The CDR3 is CASSQAGQGIYDEQYF.

CDR3 residues: CSASPRTGGHGYTF. V and J are TRBV20-1 and TRBJ1-2; checking the TCRdb D call of TRBD1 is not possible without DNA. This CDR3 has 14 residues. CDR1 is DFQATT and CDR2 is SNEGSKA in the germline V gene (reference sequence).

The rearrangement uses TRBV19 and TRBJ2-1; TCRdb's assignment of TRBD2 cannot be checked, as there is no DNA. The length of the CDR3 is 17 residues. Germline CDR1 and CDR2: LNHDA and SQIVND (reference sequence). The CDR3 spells CASSITGGRSSYNEQFF.

The CDR3 spells CASRDRVAGYTF. The J gene is TRBJ1-2, the V gene TRBV6-2 or TRBV6-3; the TRBD1 assignment by TCRdb is unverifiable without DNA. This CDR3 is built from 12 residues. CDR1 and CDR2 from the germline V gene are MNHEY and SVGEGT.

This chain's CDR3 is CASRPIGGAGTGELFF. The gene calls are TRBV5-1 and TRBJ2-2; the TRBD2 assignment by TCRdb is unverifiable without DNA. The CDR3 extends over 16 amino acids. In germline, CDR1 is SGHRS, CDR2 YFSETQ.